One sample yielded the 3 T cell receptor beta chains listed below, sequenced in a study of shared clonotypes between healthy human individuals. TCRdb's copy holds only in-frame clones and misses some; the assay was immunoSEQ multiplex PCR. The sample contains some 1,100,000 clones, 70% to 80% of which appear only once. Material: memory CD4+ T cells from PBMCs. Subset denoted: CD45RA-negative fraction. Source of these receptors: a man between 18 and 35 years old in good health. Some clones in this sample may be carry-over from other donors' samples.

This chain uses TRBV6-1 with TRBJ2-1; possibly TRBD1 for D (7 bases). CDR1 MNHNS and CDR2 SASEGT come from the germline V gene. CDR3 length equals 15 residues. Trimming left V 8 bases short and J 7 bases short, with 21 bases between. In DNA form, the CDR3 reads TGTGCCAGCGATTACACGCGGGACAGTCAAAATGAGCAGTTCTTC. It codes for CASDYTRDSQNEQFF.

CDR3 in DNA: TGTGCCAGCAGCTTAATCCGGAACACTGAAGCTTTCTTT. This encodes CASSLIRNTEAFF. The chain recombines TRBV7-9 with TRBJ1-1; D is undetermined. Trimming removed 2 bases from V and 1 base from J, with 5 bases in between. The CDR3 has 13 amino acids. Per germline, CDR1 SEHNR and CDR2 FQNEAQ (reference sequence).

This clone appeared a few times. The CDR3 DNA follows: TGCGCCAGCAGCCAAGGGGGGCCAGAGGAGGCCAATAGTCAGCCCCAGCATTTT. It encodes CASSQGGPEEANSQPQHF. The chain employs TRBV4-1 and TRBJ1-5, with D possibly TRBD1 on 6 matching bases. The CDR3 has 18 amino acids. V shed 1 base and J shed 6 bases, with 22 bases lying between them. The germline V gene encodes CDR1 MGHRA and CDR2 YSYEKL.